This TCR beta chain was sequenced for a study of blood T cells in healthy people across ages. This clonotype was seen only a few times. This CDR3 spans 13 amino acids. CDR1 is ENHRY and CDR2 is SYGVKD in the germline V gene. V was shortened by 4 bases and J by 1 base, with 8 bases between the two germline ends. A J-beta primer mix and a sample-barcoded 5' primer were used in a second PCR of about 6 to 12 cycles. TCRdb re-analysed the 5' RACE reads in MiXCR, keeping a single row per CDR3 protein. This sample has approximately 830,000 distinct CDR3 sequences, with 60% to 80% found just once. This receptor was taken from a man aged 30 to 45 in good health. The chain uses TRBV10-3 and TRBJ2-7; tentatively, D is TRBD1 or TRBD2 (6 bases each). Sequenced material: blood. CDR3 bases: TGTGCCATCAGTGGGGGGGCATCCTACGAGCAGTACTTC. The encoded protein is CAISGGASYEQYF.